What follows describes a single TCR beta chain. Its antigen is undetermined. Tumor samples were taken before definitive surgery or chemotherapy. This record belongs to a study of high-grade serous ovarian cancer treatment subgroups. About the research overall: Each sample yielded on average around 7,300 unique TCR beta rearrangements from some 14,000 reads. Findings and caveats of the study: Same-patient tumor repertoires overlapped at about 0.095 to 0.85; different patients barely overlapped.

This CDR3 has 16 amino acids. The germline V gene encodes CDR1 WNHNN and CDR2 SYGVQD (reference sequence). With 3 bases clipped from V and 2 bases from J, the junction kept 5 bases outside the gene matches. TCRdb's copy holds only in-frame clones and misses some; the assay was immunoSEQ multiplex PCR. Altogether around 8,000 clones are present, roughly 60% being singletons, with the ten largest covering 4.5% to 7.5%. The rearrangement joins TRBV10-1 to TRBJ2-7; TRBD2 matches at 12 bases. The clonotype comes from a human donor with high-grade serous ovarian cancer. Sequencing was done on a sample of tumor tissue. Written as DNA, the CDR3 is TGCGCCAGCAGTGACCTAGCGGGAGGGCCAGCCTACGAGCAGTACTTC. Its translation: CASSDLAGGPAYEQYF.